This T cell receptor beta chain was sequenced during a study of human T cells and chemical hapten exposure. TCRdb reanalysed the RACE reads using MiXCR and keeps one entry per CDR3 protein. This sample has a few hundred thousand distinct CDR3 sequences, with roughly 6.3% found just once. The time point here: patch test 2, 6 weeks after DPC sensitization. Described treatment: therapeutic diphenylcyclopropenone sensitization with weekly scalp DPC. Blood was drawn before each patch test was applied. The CDR3 spans 15 residues. Germline CDR1 LNHNV, CDR2 YYDKDF (reference sequence). The V gene lost 2 bases and the J gene lost 3 bases, with 11 bases spanning the gap. This clonotype was picked up many times. As yet, its antigen is unknown. Study-level points and caveats: No shift was seen in TCRs above 1 in 1000 frequency with DPC sensitization.

The clonotype comes from a woman aged 18-29 years with alopecia areata. Some clones in this sample may be carry-over from other donors' samples. This chain connects TRBV15 to TRBJ1-5; tentatively, D is TRBD1 (6 bases). The specimen was whole blood, collected in connection with sensitization to the hapten diphenylcyclopropenone (DPC). As DNA, the CDR3 is TGTGCCACCAGCAGACTCCGGGACAACAATCAGCCCCAGCATTTT. It translates to CATSRLRDNNQPQHF.